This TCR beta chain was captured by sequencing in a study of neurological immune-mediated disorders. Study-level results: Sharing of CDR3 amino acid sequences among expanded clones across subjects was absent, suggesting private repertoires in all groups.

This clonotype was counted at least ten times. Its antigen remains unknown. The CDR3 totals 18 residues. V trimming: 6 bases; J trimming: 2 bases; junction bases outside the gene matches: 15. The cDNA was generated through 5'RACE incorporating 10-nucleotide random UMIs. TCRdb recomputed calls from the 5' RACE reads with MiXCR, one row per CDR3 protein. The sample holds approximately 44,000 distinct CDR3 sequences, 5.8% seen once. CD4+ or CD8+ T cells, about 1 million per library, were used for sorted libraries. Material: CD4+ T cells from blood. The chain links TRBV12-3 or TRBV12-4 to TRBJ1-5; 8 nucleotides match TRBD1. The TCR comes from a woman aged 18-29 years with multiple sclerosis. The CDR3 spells CASRPGQASPGGNQPQHF. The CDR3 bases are TGTGCCAGCAGGCCGGGACAGGCTAGTCCCGGGGGCAATCAGCCCCAGCATTTT.